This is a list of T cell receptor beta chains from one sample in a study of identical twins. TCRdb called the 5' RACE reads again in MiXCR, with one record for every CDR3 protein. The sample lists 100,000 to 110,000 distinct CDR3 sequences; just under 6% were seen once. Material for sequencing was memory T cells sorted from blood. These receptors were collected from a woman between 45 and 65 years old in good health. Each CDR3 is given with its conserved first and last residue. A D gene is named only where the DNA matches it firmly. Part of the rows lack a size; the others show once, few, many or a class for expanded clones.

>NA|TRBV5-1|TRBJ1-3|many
CASNPGSLSGNTIYF
TGCGCCAGCAACCCGGGGAGCCTATCTGGAAACACCATATATTTT
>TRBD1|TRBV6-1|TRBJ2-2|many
CASKKGQEKTGELFF
TGTGCCAGTAAAAAGGGACAGGAAAAAACCGGGGAGCTGTTTTTT
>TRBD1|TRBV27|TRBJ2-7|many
CASSFTGTGPYEQYF
TGTGCCAGCAGTTTCACCGGGACAGGGCCCTACGAGCAGTACTTC
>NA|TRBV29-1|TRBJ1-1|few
CSFGALLGTEAFF
TGCAGCTTCGGGGCGCTCCTAGGGACTGAAGCTTTCTTT
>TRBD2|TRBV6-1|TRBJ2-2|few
CASSEKGLAGGPLMNTGELFF
TGTGCCAGCAGTGAAAAGGGGCTAGCGGGAGGGCCCTTGATGAATACCGGGGAGCTGTTTTTT
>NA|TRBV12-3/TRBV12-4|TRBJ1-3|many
CASSSSNSGNTIYF
TGTGCCAGCAGCAGTTCTAACTCTGGAAACACCATATATTTT
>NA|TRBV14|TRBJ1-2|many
CASSQGLALGYTF
TGTGCCAGCAGCCAAGGCTTAGCGCTGGGCTACACCTTC
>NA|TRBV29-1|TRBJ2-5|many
CSVAGGPIQETQYF
TGCAGCGTTGCCGGGGGCCCAATCCAAGAGACCCAGTACTTC
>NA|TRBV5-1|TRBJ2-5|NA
CASSLVQGEETQYF
TGCGCCAGCAGCTTGGTTCAAGGGGAAGAGACCCAGTACTTC
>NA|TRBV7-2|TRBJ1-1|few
CASRGTGRTTEAFF
TGTGCCAGCAGAGGAACAGGGAGGACCACTGAAGCTTTCTTT
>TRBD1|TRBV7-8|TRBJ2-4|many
CASSKRTGNEYAIQYF
TGTGCCAGCAGCAAAAGGACAGGGAATGAGTATGCCATTCAGTACTTC
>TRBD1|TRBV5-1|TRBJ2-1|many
CASSLNRDRVGEQFF
TGCGCCAGCAGCCTGAACCGGGACAGGGTCGGTGAGCAGTTCTTC
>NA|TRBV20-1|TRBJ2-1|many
CSARLFGDSYNEQFF
TGCAGTGCTAGATTGTTCGGGGATTCCTACAATGAGCAGTTCTTC
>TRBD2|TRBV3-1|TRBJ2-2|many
CASSESGRAVAGELFF
TGTGCCAGCAGCGAGAGCGGGAGGGCCGTGGCCGGGGAGCTGTTTTTT
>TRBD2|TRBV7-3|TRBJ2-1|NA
CASSLTAGAFYNEQFF
TGTGCCAGCAGCTTAACGGCGGGAGCCTTCTACAATGAGCAGTTCTTC
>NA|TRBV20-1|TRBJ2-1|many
CSARKGGLEQFF
TGCAGTGCCCGGAAGGGGGGACTCGAGCAGTTCTTC
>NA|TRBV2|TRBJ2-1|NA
CASVPLASAEQFF
TGTGCCAGCGTCCCTCTGGCTAGCGCTGAGCAGTTCTTC
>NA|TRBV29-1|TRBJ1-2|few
CSVEGASGIQGGYTF
TGCAGCGTTGAAGGGGCCTCGGGGATTCAAGGTGGCTACACCTTC
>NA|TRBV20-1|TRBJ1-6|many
CSAREGRGLSNSPLHF
TGCAGTGCTAGAGAGGGCAGGGGATTATCTAATTCACCCCTCCACTTT
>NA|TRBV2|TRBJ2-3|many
CASSERSLSTDTQYF
TGTGCCAGCAGTGAACGGTCCCTGAGCACAGATACGCAGTATTTT
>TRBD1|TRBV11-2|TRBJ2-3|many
CASSLTGYTQYF
TGTGCCAGCAGTTTGACAGGGTATACGCAGTATTTT
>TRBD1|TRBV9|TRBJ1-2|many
CASSVGQGAVGYGYTF
TGTGCCAGCAGCGTTGGACAGGGGGCTGTTGGCTATGGCTACACCTTC
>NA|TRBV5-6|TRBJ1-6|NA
CASSSIGVSSPLHF
TGTGCCAGCAGCTCCATCGGGGTCAGTTCACCCCTCCACTTT
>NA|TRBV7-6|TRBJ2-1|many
CASSLILGASRKYNEQFF
TGTGCCAGCAGCTTAATTTTAGGGGCTAGCAGAAAGTACAATGAGCAGTTCTTC